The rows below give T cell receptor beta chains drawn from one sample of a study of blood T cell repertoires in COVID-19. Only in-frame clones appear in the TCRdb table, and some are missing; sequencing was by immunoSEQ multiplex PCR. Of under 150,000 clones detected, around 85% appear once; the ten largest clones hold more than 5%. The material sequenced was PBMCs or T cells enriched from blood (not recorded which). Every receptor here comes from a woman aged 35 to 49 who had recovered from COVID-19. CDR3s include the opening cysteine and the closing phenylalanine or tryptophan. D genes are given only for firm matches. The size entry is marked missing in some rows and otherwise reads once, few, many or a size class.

CASSQLGRENEQFF,TGTGCCAGCAGCCAACTCGGGAGGGAGAATGAGCAGTTCTTC,.,TRBD2,TRBV14,TRBJ2-1
CASSPFPSGEFAGELFF,TGCGCCAGCAGCCCCTTTCCTTCAGGGGAATTTGCCGGGGAGCTGTTTTTT,few,.,TRBV5-1,TRBJ2-2
CASSSLGTDYGYTF,TGTGCCAGCAGCTCTCTGGGGACAGACTATGGCTACACCTTC,.,TRBD1,TRBV2,TRBJ1-2
CASSIQSHTEAFF,TGTGCCAGCTCAATACAGTCGCACACTGAAGCTTTCTTT,.,.,TRBV18,TRBJ1-1
CASSQDKGYSFNSPLHF,TGCGCCAGCAGCCAAGACAAGGGGTACTCATTTAATTCACCCCTCCACTTT,.,.,TRBV4-1,TRBJ1-6
CASSSRDSYEQYF,TGTGCCAGCAGCTCCAGGGACTCCTACGAGCAGTACTTC,.,.,TRBV13,TRBJ2-7
CASSSIRLVGSDEQFF,TGTGCCAGCAGTTCGATCCGACTAGTAGGTTCCGATGAGCAGTTCTTC,.,.,TRBV28,TRBJ2-1
CAWSVLVGNYGYTF,TGTGCCTGGAGTGTATTGGTCGGGAACTATGGCTACACCTTC,.,.,TRBV30,TRBJ1-2
CASGGTGGSAGNTIYF,TGTGCCAGCGGGGGGACAGGGGGTTCGGCTGGAAACACCATATATTTT,.,TRBD1,TRBV2,TRBJ1-3
CASSFGLANTGELFF,TGTGCCAGCAGCTTTGGACTGGCGAACACCGGGGAGCTGTTTTTT,.,.,TRBV5-6,TRBJ2-2
CAWTLPISSYNSPLHF,TGTGCCTGGACCCTCCCGATCAGCTCCTATAATTCACCCCTCCACTTT,once,.,TRBV30,TRBJ1-6